Following are 30 T cell receptor beta chains from one sample sequenced in a study of T cell responses to AZD1222 COVID-19 vaccine. Clones were sequenced by immunoSEQ multiplex PCR, and TCRdb holds only the in-frame ones, with some missing. Of 100,000 or so clones in the sample, around 87% were seen once. The sample was peripheral blood, taken 28 days after the second AZD1222 dose. The receptors were sampled from an adult who received the AZD1222 COVID-19 vaccine.

The DNA for the CDR3 is TGTGCCAGCAGCCGGCAGGGGGCCCTCCAAGAGACCCAGTACTTC. Residues: CASSRQGALQETQYF. The rearrangement joins TRBV5-4 to TRBJ2-5; 8 nucleotides match TRBD1. V dropped 4 bases and J dropped 1; count of bases not matched to a gene: 6. CDR3 length: 15 residues. Germline loops: CDR1 SGHNT, CDR2 YYREEE (reference sequence).

The chain recombines TRBV6-5 with TRBJ1-2; D ambiguous. Looked up from germline, CDR1 is MNHEY and CDR2 is SVGAGI. This CDR3 is 13 amino acids long. V was clipped by 6 bases and J by 7 bases, with 15 bases between them. The CDR3 protein is CASSQLSTSGYTF. The CDR3 nucleotides are TGTGCCAGCAGCCAACTGTCGACGAGTGGCTACACCTTC.

The chain recombines TRBV3-1 (or the pseudogene TRBV3-2) with TRBJ2-5; 15 bases match TRBD2. V shed 5 bases, J shed 5 bases, and the junction held 6 bases outside the gene matches. This CDR3 region has 16 residues. CDR1 LGHDT and CDR2 YNNKEL come from the germline V gene (reference sequence). The CDR3 region is CASSGGLAGGKETQYF. CDR3 coding DNA: TGTGCCAGCAGCGGGGGACTAGCGGGGGGCAAGGAGACCCAGTACTTC.

The rearrangement joins TRBV4-3 to TRBJ2-7; D is undetermined. The V gene's germline CDR1 is LGHNA and CDR2 YSLEER. V was clipped by 1 base and J by 2 bases, with 9 bases between them. The CDR3 spans 14 residues. This CDR3 is CASSQATVTYEQYF. The CDR3 DNA follows: TGCGCCAGCAGCCAAGCTACAGTGACCTACGAGCAGTACTTC.

The chain couples TRBV7-2 to TRBJ2-7; 8 bases fit TRBD2. The CDR3 has 15 residues. Trimming at V came to 2 bases and at J to 3 bases, leaving 6 bases not matched to a gene. Looked up from germline, CDR1 is SGHTA and CDR2 is FQGNSA. CDR3 sequence reads: CASSLNGGLVYEQYF. The CDR3 region has the DNA TGTGCCAGCAGCTTAAACGGGGGACTAGTCTACGAGCAGTACTTC.

The rearrangement joins TRBV6-2 or TRBV6-3 to TRBJ1-2, with 8 bases identical to TRBD1. J lost 4 bases, V lost 3 bases, and 10 bases had no gene match. The V gene's germline CDR1 is MNHEY and CDR2 SVGEGT. The CDR3 has 16 amino acids. CDR3 amino acids: CASSYKGTGGLYGYTF. The DNA for the CDR3 is TGTGCCAGCAGTTATAAGGGGACAGGAGGACTCTATGGCTACACCTTC.

In nucleotides, the CDR3 is TGTGCCAGCAGCCCAACCGACAGGGCCGAGGGGTTTACCCAGTACTTC. It yields the protein CASSPTDRAEGFTQYF. V gene TRBV11-3 combines with J gene TRBJ2-5, with 7 bases identical to TRBD1. Unmatched junction bases numbered 17, after V lost 5 bases and J lost 8 bases. The CDR3 is 16 residues long. Germline CDR1 reads SGHNT; CDR2 reads YENEEA.

This clone was observed once. Within the sample, other DNA sequences also encode this same CDR3. This chain connects TRBV3-1 (or the pseudogene TRBV3-2) to TRBJ1-1; D perhaps matches TRBD1 (5 bases). CDR1 is LGHDT and CDR2 is YNNKEL in the germline V gene (reference sequence). This CDR3 is built from 13 residues. V was clipped by 1 base and J by 3 bases, with 6 bases between them. The CDR3 nucleotides read TGTGCCAGCAGCCAAGTAGGGGACACTGAAGCTTTCTTT. Encoded protein: CASSQVGDTEAFF.

This clone was observed once. V gene TRBV9 combines with J gene TRBJ2-6; a weak D match, TRBD1 (6 bases). Per germline, CDR1 SGDLS and CDR2 YYNGEE. The CDR3 has 15 amino acids. V was trimmed by 0 bases and J by 2 bases, leaving 6 bases between them. CDR3 sequence reads: CASSVGTAGANVLTF. CDR3 DNA sequence: TGTGCCAGCAGCGTAGGGACAGCTGGGGCCAACGTCCTGACTTTC.

V usage is TRBV5-6 and J usage is TRBJ2-5; D not resolved. This CDR3 has 13 residues. Germline V CDR1 and CDR2: SGHDT, YYEEEE. V lost 0 bases, J lost 3 bases, and 6 bases lay in between. The CDR3 region is CASSLDRKETQYF. The CDR3 DNA follows: TGTGCCAGCAGCTTGGACAGAAAAGAGACCCAGTACTTC.

This clone appeared once. The chain employs TRBV27 and TRBJ2-7; 7 nucleotides match TRBD2. This CDR3 comprises 14 residues. The J segment lost 5 bases and the V segment lost 7 bases, leaving 11 bases of the junction unmatched. Germline V gives CDR1 MNHEY, CDR2 SMNVEV (reference sequence). The CDR3 spells CASKAQRDFNEQYF. In DNA, the CDR3 is TGTGCCAGCAAAGCCCAGCGGGATTTTAACGAGCAGTACTTC.

This clone came up a few times. The chain couples TRBV27 to TRBJ2-1, with a possible D match to TRBD2 (6 bases). Trimming cost V 3 bases and J 4 bases, with 13 bases left between them. The germline CDR1 and CDR2 sequences are MNHEY and SMNVEV (reference sequence). This CDR3 has 15 residues. The CDR3 protein is CASSFEGTGYNEQFF. DNA for the CDR3: TGTGCCAGCAGTTTTGAGGGGACTGGTTACAATGAGCAGTTCTTC.

The V call is TRBV7-2, the J call TRBJ2-7; 10 positions match TRBD1. The CDR3 totals 16 residues. Trimming at V came to 4 bases and at J to 2 bases, leaving 8 bases not matched to a gene. Germline CDR1 and CDR2: SGHTA and FQGNSA. The CDR3 sequence: CASSSTGGVRTYEQYF. The CDR3 DNA reads as TGTGCCAGCAGCTCGACAGGGGGCGTAAGAACCTACGAGCAGTACTTC.

The gene calls are TRBV6-1 and TRBJ1-5; 9 bases line up with TRBD1. Germline CDR1 and CDR2: MNHNS and SASEGT. The ends lost 2 bases at V and 7 bases at J; junction bases unmatched: 3. There are 14 residues in the CDR3. DNA of the CDR3: TGTGCCAGCAGTGAACAGACAGGGGGACAGCCCCAGCATTTT. It translates to CASSEQTGGQPQHF.

The chain couples TRBV7-9 to TRBJ2-5; 9 bases match TRBD1. Germline CDR1 SEHNR, CDR2 FQNEAQ (reference sequence). Losses at the gene ends were 1 base for V and 3 bases for J; bases not matched to a gene: 15. This CDR3 contains 19 residues. The CDR3 protein is CASSLDWGTGTGREETQYF. CDR3 nucleotide sequence: TGTGCCAGCAGCTTAGATTGGGGAACCGGGACAGGGAGGGAAGAGACCCAGTACTTC.

As concerns this clone: This same CDR3 is encoded by further DNA sequences in the sample. V usage is TRBV7-2 and J usage is TRBJ1-5; D gene uncertain. Germline loops: CDR1 SGHTA, CDR2 FQGNSA. CDR3 length equals 13 residues. Trimming pared 4 bases from V and 5 bases from J, leaving 9 bases between. The chain's CDR3 is CASSSGQHQPQHF. The CDR3 nucleotides are TGTGCCAGCAGCTCCGGCCAACATCAGCCCCAGCATTTT.

This rearrangement joins TRBV18 to TRBJ2-2; TRBD1 matches at 9 bases. The V gene end was trimmed by 1 base and the J gene end by 6 bases; junction bases not matched to a gene: 6. The CDR3 totals 16 residues. Germline V gene lookup returns CDR1 KGHSH and CDR2 LQKENI. The CDR3 protein is CASSPRADRGAGELFF. The CDR3 nucleotides are TGTGCCAGCTCACCACGGGCGGACAGGGGAGCCGGGGAGCTGTTTTTT.

The chain employs TRBV13 and TRBJ2-3; 8 bases align to TRBD1. The CDR3 runs to 13 residues. With V trimmed by 8 bases and J by 3 bases, 4 bases remained unmatched. The V gene's germline CDR1 is PRHDT and CDR2 FYEKMQ (reference sequence). The CDR3 sequence: CASRGQGTDTQYF. In DNA, the CDR3 is TGTGCCAGCCGTGGACAGGGAACAGATACGCAGTATTTT.

The chain joins TRBV11-2 to TRBJ2-3; D is perhaps TRBD2 (7 bases). In germline, CDR1 is SGHAT, CDR2 FQNNGV. This CDR3 comprises 17 residues. Trimming removed 3 bases at V and 2 bases at J, with 18 bases between. CDR3 in amino acids: CASSFGEGGLHTDTQYF. CDR3 bases: TGTGCCAGCAGCTTTGGGGAGGGGGGGCTCCACACAGATACGCAGTATTTT.

J is TRBJ1-4 and V is TRBV5-4; TRBD1 matches at 10 bases. Germline V lookup: CDR1 SGHNT, CDR2 YYREEE (reference sequence). With V trimmed by 3 bases and J by 3 bases, 8 bases remained unmatched. The CDR3 loop spans 17 amino acids. The CDR3 DNA sequence: TGTGCCAGCAGCTCGGGACAGGGGAACTTCGCTAATGAAAAACTGTTTTTT. Residues: CASSSGQGNFANEKLFF.

Regarding this clone: The same CDR3 is also encoded by other DNA sequences in this sample. V is TRBV6-1 and J is TRBJ2-1, with a tentative D call TRBD1 (6 bases). Deletions cut 0 bases from V and 4 bases from J, with 7 bases between. The CDR3 runs to 14 residues. Germline assignment: CDR1 MNHNS and CDR2 SASEGT. The CDR3 is CASSEAGGYNEQFF. CDR3 DNA: TGTGCCAGCAGTGAAGCAGGGGGATACAATGAGCAGTTCTTC.

The V gene is TRBV7-3, the J gene TRBJ2-7; 13 positions match TRBD2. The CDR3 spans 16 residues. Germline values: CDR1 SGHTA, CDR2 FQGTGA. Trimming took 2 bases from V and 3 from J; bases not matched to a gene: 4. Here the CDR3 DNA reads TGTGCCAGCAGCTTACGGACTAGCGGGAGTATCTACGAGCAGTACTTC. This gives the protein CASSLRTSGSIYEQYF.

This chain links TRBV28 with TRBJ1-6; D is perhaps TRBD1 (5 bases). CDR1 MDHEN and CDR2 SYDVKM come from the germline V gene. V dropped 5 bases and J dropped 10 bases, with 15 bases sitting between them. The CDR3 runs 14 residues. The CDR3 loop reads CASSGTYVGSPLHF. DNA for the CDR3: TGTGCCAGCAGTGGGACCTACGTCGGCTCACCCCTCCACTTT.

The chain combines TRBV20-1 with TRBJ1-5; maybe TRBD1 (6 bases). The length of the CDR3 is 11 residues. CDR1 is DFQATT, CDR2 SNEGSKA, per germline (reference sequence). Deletions cut 3 bases from V and 8 bases from J, with 8 bases between. The CDR3 DNA sequence: TGCAGTGCTAGTAAGGGGGAGCCCCAGCATTTT. Its protein product is CSASKGEPQHF.

This clone was seen a single time. The chain uses TRBV2 and TRBJ1-1, with D perhaps TRBD1 (5 bases). Trimming pared 6 bases from V and 2 bases from J, leaving 13 bases between. The germline CDR1 and CDR2 sequences are SNHLY and FYNNEI. This CDR3 spans 14 amino acids. The CDR3 reads CASSDQGRNTEAFF. CDR3 bases: TGTGCCAGCAGCGACCAGGGTAGAAACACTGAAGCTTTCTTT.

V gene TRBV18 combines with J gene TRBJ2-5; 7 bases line up with TRBD2. CDR1 is KGHSH and CDR2 is LQKENI in the germline V gene. V gave up 3 bases and J gave up 5 bases; unmatched junction bases: 3. The CDR3 contains 13 residues. In DNA, the CDR3 is TGTGCCAGCTCACCGGGAGCGGGGGAGACCCAGTACTTC. Its translation: CASSPGAGETQYF.

This clone has just a few counts. This chain joins TRBV3-1 (or the pseudogene TRBV3-2) and TRBJ2-7; a possible D gene is TRBD1 (6 bases). This CDR3 comprises 12 residues. Germline CDR1 reads LGHDT; CDR2 reads YNNKEL (reference sequence). Trimming shortened V by 5 bases and J by 5 bases, and 10 bases separated the two germline ends. CDR3 residues: CASSGDTNEQYF. The CDR3 bases are TGTGCCAGCAGCGGGGACACCAACGAGCAGTACTTC.

This chain connects TRBV6-5 to TRBJ1-5; 12 bases match TRBD1. Trimming at V came to 8 bases and at J to 5 bases, leaving 4 bases not matched to a gene. This CDR3 has 14 residues. Germline values: CDR1 MNHEY, CDR2 SVGAGI. The CDR3 here is CASGDRGLYQPQHF. CDR3 bases: TGTGCCAGCGGGGACAGGGGGCTCTATCAGCCCCAGCATTTT.

The rearrangement links TRBV5-6 to TRBJ1-6; D unresolved. Germline CDR1 is SGHDT and CDR2 is YYEEEE. CDR3 size: 15 residues. V shed 0 bases and J shed 0 bases, with 4 bases lying between them. The CDR3: CASSLGSSYNSPLHF. The CDR3 DNA follows: TGTGCCAGCAGCTTGGGGAGCTCCTATAATTCACCCCTCCACTTT.

The chain uses TRBV5-6 and TRBJ2-7; D unclear. Germline CDR1 SGHDT, CDR2 YYEEEE. The CDR3 runs to 13 residues. V was cut by 0 bases and J by 6 bases, with 10 bases left in between. This CDR3 reads CASSLGPFVEQYF. The CDR3 nucleotides read TGTGCCAGCAGCTTGGGCCCGTTTGTCGAGCAGTACTTC.